The 2 T cell receptor beta chains reported below all come from one sample, sequenced in a study of blood T cell repertoires in COVID-19 (dated by TCRdb to 2019 to 2021). Library preparation was by the immunoSEQ multiplex PCR assay. As stored in TCRdb, this immuneACCESS dataset retains in-frame rearrangements with V and J assigned. A fraction of the clones does not appear; measured against another copy, unresolved V genes explain less than half of the discrepancy, and the remainder lacks a known reason. This sample holds some 26,000 clones; around four fifths were observed only once. 60% to 70% of the sample rests with the top ten. The specimen was peripheral blood. All receptors derive from a man between 65 and 85 years old with acute or convalescent COVID-19.

This chain connects TRBV19 to TRBJ2-2, with 13 bases aligning to TRBD2. The germline V gene has CDR1 LNHDA and CDR2 SQIVND (reference sequence). Losses at the gene ends were 6 bases for V and 7 bases for J; bases not matched to a gene: 8. The length of the CDR3 is 16 residues. As DNA, the CDR3 is TGTGCCAGTAGGACGACTAGCGGGGGGACGAACGGGGAGCTGTTTTTT. Its translation is CASRTTSGGTNGELFF. The full variable domain, its missing parts supplied by reference TRBV19 and TRBJ2-2, is DGGITQSPKYLFRKEGQNVTLSCEQNLNHDAMYWYRQDPGQGLRLIYYSQIVNDFQKGDIAEGYSVSREKKESFPLTVTSAQKNPTAFYLCASRTTSGGTNGELFFGEGSRLTVL.

This clone has only one observation. V is TRBV5-1 and J is TRBJ1-1; D perhaps matches TRBD1 (5 bases). The CDR3 consists of 14 residues. Trimming took 6 bases from V and 4 from J, leaving 16 bases between them. The germline gives CDR1 SGHRS, CDR2 YFSETQ. Here the CDR3 reads CASKAGTGGTEAFF. For the CDR3, the DNA is TGCGCCAGCAAAGCTGGGACTGGAGGCACTGAAGCTTTCTTT. The whole variable domain, remainder taken from reference TRBV5-1 and TRBJ1-1, is KAGVTQTPRYLIKTRGQQVTLSCSPISGHRSVSWYQQTPGQGLQFLFEYFSETQRNKGNFPGRFSGRQFSNSRSEMNVSTLELGDSALYLCASKAGTGGTEAFFGQGTRLTVV.